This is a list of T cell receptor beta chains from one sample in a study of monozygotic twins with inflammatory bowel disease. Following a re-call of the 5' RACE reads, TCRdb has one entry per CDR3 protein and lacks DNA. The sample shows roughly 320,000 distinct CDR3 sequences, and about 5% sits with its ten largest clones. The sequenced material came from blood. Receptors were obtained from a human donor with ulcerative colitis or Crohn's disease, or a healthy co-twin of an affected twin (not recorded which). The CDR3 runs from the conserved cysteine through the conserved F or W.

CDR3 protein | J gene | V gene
CATSELTGNGYTF | TRBJ1-2 | TRBV24-1
CASRPPSGTQETQYF | TRBJ2-5 | TRBV7-9
CAWKGSYNEQFF | TRBJ2-1 | TRBV30
CASSGTTGGWGNEQFF | TRBJ2-1 | TRBV10-2
CASSERQGKLFF | TRBJ1-4 | TRBV9
CASSSLSGLMTDTQYF | TRBJ2-3 | TRBV12-3/TRBV12-4
CASSYTRGPLYNSPLHF | TRBJ1-6 | TRBV5-5
CASTPGRNYGYTF | TRBJ1-2 | TRBV12-3/TRBV12-4
CASSPLAGDYNEQFF | TRBJ2-1 | TRBV5-1
CAWSRPGTHIQYF | TRBJ2-4 | TRBV30
CATSDSGEKLFF | TRBJ1-4 | TRBV24-1
CASSRDRGLNEQFF | TRBJ2-1 | TRBV10-2
CASSLQHTQYF | TRBJ2-3 | TRBV12-3/TRBV12-4
CASRGQGREETQYF | TRBJ2-5 | TRBV5-6
CSATWDKPPEAFF | TRBJ1-1 | TRBV20-1
CASSLLQGAGTEAFF | TRBJ1-1 | TRBV5-1